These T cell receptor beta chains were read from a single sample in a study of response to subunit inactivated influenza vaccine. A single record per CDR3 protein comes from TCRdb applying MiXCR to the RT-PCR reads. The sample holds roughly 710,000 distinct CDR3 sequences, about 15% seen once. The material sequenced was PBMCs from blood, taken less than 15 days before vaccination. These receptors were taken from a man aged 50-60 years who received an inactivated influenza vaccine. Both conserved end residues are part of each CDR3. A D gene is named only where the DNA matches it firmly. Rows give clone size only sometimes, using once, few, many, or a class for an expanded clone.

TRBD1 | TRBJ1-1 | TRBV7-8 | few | TGTGCCAGCAGCCGCCCGGGACAGGGGGCGTTTGTGGCTGAAGCTTTCTTT | CASSRPGQGAFVAEAFF
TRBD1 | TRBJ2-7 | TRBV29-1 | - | TGCAGCGTTGAAAATAACGGACAGGCTTGGGACGAGCAGTACTTC | CSVENNGQAWDEQYF
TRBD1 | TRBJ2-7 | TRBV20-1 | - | TGCAGTCACCGACAGGGGGCGGGCGAGCAGTACTTC | CSHRQGAGEQYF
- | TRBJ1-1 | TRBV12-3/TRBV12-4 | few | TGTGCCAGCAGTGAAACAGGGTACGGAGCTTTCTTT | CASSETGYGAFF
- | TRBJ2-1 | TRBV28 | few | TGTGCCAGCAGTTTTCCCCATTGGGCGGGAAGCTCCTACAATGAGCAGTTCTTC | CASSFPHWAGSSYNEQFF
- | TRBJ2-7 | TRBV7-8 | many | TGTGCCAGCAGCTCCCGGCAGGGCACCTACGAGCAGTACTTC | CASSSRQGTYEQYF
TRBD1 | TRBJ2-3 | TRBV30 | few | TGTGCCTGGAATAGGGGGCTCCCAGATACGCAGTATTTT | CAWNRGLPDTQYF
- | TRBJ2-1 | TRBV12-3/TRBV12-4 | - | TGTGCCAGCAGTGAGAAACGGACCGGAGAGGAGTTCTTC | CASSEKRTGEEFF
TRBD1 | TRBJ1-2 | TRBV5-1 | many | TGCGCCAGCAGCTCGGGACAGGGGTATGGCTACACCTTC | CASSSGQGYGYTF
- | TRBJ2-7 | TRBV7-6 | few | TGTGCCAGCAGCCTAACCCCGGCTCGAACCCAGGGGATCTCCTACGAGCAGTACTTC | CASSLTPARTQGISYEQYF
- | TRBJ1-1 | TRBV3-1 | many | TGTGCCAGCAGCCAAGATCGTAGGGTCTTTAAGGATGAAGCTTTCTTT | CASSQDRRVFKDEAFF
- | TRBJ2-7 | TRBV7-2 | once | TGTGCCAGCAGCCGTCCATTAAACAACTACGAGCAGTACTTC | CASSRPLNNYEQYF
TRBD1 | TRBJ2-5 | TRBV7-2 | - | TGTGCCAGCAGACTGACCCCAGGACAGGGTGGGGAGACCCAGTACTTC | CASRLTPGQGGETQYF
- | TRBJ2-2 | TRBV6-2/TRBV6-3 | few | TGTGCCAGCAGCCACCACAGGCGAACGAACACCGGGGAGCTGTTTTTT | CASSHHRRTNTGELFF
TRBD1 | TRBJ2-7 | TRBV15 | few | TGTGCCACCAGCAGAGATCGTTACAGGGGCCACGAGCAGTACTTC | CATSRDRYRGHEQYF
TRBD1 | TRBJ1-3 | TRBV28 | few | TGTGCCAGCAGTACAGGGGGCCGGTCTGGAAACACCATATATTTT | CASSTGGRSGNTIYF
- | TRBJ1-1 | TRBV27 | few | TGTGCCAGCAGTTTATTAGGACACAGTGAAGCTTTCTTT | CASSLLGHSEAFF
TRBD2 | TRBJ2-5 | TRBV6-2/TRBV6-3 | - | TGTGCCAGCAGTTATCGTCGCGGGAGTGGGGGGACCCAGTACTTC | CASSYRRGSGGTQYF
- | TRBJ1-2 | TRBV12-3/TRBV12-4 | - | TGTGCCAGCAGTTCTGTTCGAGGGGATGGCTACACCTTC | CASSSVRGDGYTF
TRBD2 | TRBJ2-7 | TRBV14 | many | TGTGCCAGCAGCCAAGAGAGGGGACTATCCTACGAGCAGTACTTC | CASSQERGLSYEQYF
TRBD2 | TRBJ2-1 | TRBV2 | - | TGTGCCAGCAGGCCGGGACTAAGCGGGACTGAGCAGTTCTTC | CASRPGLSGTEQFF
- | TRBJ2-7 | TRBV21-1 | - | TGTGCCAGCACCGACGGGCTAGCGGACAGCTCCTACGAGCAGTACTTC | CASTDGLADSSYEQYF
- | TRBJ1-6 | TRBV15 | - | TGTGCCACCAGCAGAGATCTACGCAGCAGTGATAATTCACCCCTCCACTTT | CATSRDLRSSDNSPLHF
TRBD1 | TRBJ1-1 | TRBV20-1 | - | TGCAGTGCTAGGGTATGGGACAGGGGAAACACTGAAGCTCTCTTT | CSARVWDRGNTEALF
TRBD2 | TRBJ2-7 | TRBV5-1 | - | TGCGCCAGCAGCTGGAAATTGGGACTACCCAGAGGCGAGCAGTACTTC | CASSWKLGLPRGEQYF
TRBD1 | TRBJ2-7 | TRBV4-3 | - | TGCGCCAGCAGCCTAGGGACAGGTGAACTCTACGAGCAGTACTTC | CASSLGTGELYEQYF
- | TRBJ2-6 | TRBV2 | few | TGTGCCAGCAGTGGACAGCTCCCTGGGGCCAACGTCCTGACTTTC | CASSGQLPGANVLTF
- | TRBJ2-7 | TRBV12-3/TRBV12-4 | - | TGTGCCAGCAGTCCTTTAGTCTACGAGCAGTACTTC | CASSPLVYEQYF
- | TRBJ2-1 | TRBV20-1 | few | TGCAGTGCTAGAGTAGTCGGCTACAATGAGCAGTTCTTC | CSARVVGYNEQFF
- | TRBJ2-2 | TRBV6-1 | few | TGTGCCAGCACGTCCCAGTTAGGGGTGAACACCGGGGAGCTGTTTTTT | CASTSQLGVNTGELFF